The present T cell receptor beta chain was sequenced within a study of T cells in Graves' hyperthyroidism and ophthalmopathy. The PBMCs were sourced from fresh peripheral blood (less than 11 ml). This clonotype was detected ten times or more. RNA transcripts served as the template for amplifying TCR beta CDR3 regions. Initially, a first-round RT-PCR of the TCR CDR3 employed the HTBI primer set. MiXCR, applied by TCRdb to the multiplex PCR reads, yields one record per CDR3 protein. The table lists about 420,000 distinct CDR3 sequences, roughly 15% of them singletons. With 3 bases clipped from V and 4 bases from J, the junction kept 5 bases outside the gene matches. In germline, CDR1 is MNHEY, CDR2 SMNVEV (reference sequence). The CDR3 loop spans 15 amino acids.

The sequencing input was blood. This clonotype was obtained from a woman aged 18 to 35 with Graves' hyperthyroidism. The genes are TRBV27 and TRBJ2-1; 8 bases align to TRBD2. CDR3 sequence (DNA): TGTGCCAGCAGTTTTACTAGCGGAGAATACAATGAGCAGTTCTTC. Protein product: CASSFTSGEYNEQFF.